A selection of T cell receptor beta chains follows, all from one sample in a study of PD-1 blockade in classical Hodgkin lymphoma. Profiling relied on immunoSEQ multiplex PCR, and the TCRdb table lists in-frame clones only, not all of them. The sample consists of some 7,800 clones, around 79% of them appearing once. The sample in question was CD8+ T cells from blood, obtained before the fourth cycle of nivolumab. The origin of the receptors is a human donor with classical Hodgkin lymphoma. CDR3s include the opening cysteine and the closing phenylalanine or tryptophan. D genes are given only for firm matches. A clone size is listed for some rows: how often the clone was seen (once, few, many), or a class if it is expanded.

TRBV28	TRBJ2-7	NA	NA	TGTGCCAGCAGTTTACTATCCATCCGGGACGGAACCTCCTACGAGCAGTACTTC	CASSLLSIRDGTSYEQYF
TRBV6-6	TRBJ2-2	NA	NA	TGTGCCATCTCTAAGGAGGACACCGGGGAGCTGTTTTTT	CAISKEDTGELFF
TRBV9	TRBJ2-3	TRBD1	NA	TGTGCCAGCAGCGTAGACGGGGACAGGGATACGCAGTATTTT	CASSVDGDRDTQYF
TRBV30	TRBJ1-2	NA	NA	TGTGCCTGGGGCTCGGGGCAGGGGAACTATGGCTACACCTTC	CAWGSGQGNYGYTF
TRBV27	TRBJ2-7	NA	few	TGTGCCAGCAGTTTAGCCGGCAGCTACTACGAGCAGTACTTC	CASSLAGSYYEQYF
TRBV7-2	TRBJ1-1	NA	few	TGTGCCAGCAGCTTAGACAGAGTCTCTGAAGCTTTCTTT	CASSLDRVSEAFF
TRBV7-9	TRBJ1-6	NA	few	TGTGCCAGCAGCAAAAGGACCCCCTTTTCACCCCTCCACTTT	CASSKRTPFSPLHF
TRBV7-9	TRBJ2-7	TRBD1	medium-sized	TGTGCCAGCAGGTCCGGGGGGACAGGGTCCTACGAGCAGTACTTC	CASRSGGTGSYEQYF
TRBV27	TRBJ1-4	NA	NA	TGTGCCAGCAGTTTATCTCGTGGGCCGGCTAATGAAAAACTGTTTTTT	CASSLSRGPANEKLFF
TRBV9	TRBJ1-2	NA	NA	TGTGCCAGCAGCGCAACCGGGGGGGCAGGTGGCTACACCTTC	CASSATGGAGGYTF
TRBV7-9	TRBJ1-1	NA	medium-sized	TGTGCCAGCAGCTCAGGGTATCACACTGAAGCTTTCTTT	CASSSGYHTEAFF
TRBV7-9	TRBJ1-5	NA	few	TGTGCCAGCAGCAATTCGGGGGACATCCAGCATTTT	CASSNSGDIQHF
TRBV9	TRBJ1-1	NA	NA	TGTGCCAGCAGCGTAGGGGGGACTGAAGCTTTCTTT	CASSVGGTEAFF
TRBV18	TRBJ2-1	NA	NA	TGTGCCAGCTCACCGGTAGCGAACAATGAGCAGTTCTTC	CASSPVANNEQFF
TRBV9	TRBJ1-4	NA	NA	TGTGCCAGCAGCGCCGAGGGGGTTGCGAATGAAAAACTGTTTTTT	CASSAEGVANEKLFF
TRBV6-1	TRBJ2-7	NA	few	TGTGCCAGCAGGGGCGGCTACGAGCAGTACTTC	CASRGGYEQYF
TRBV7-6	TRBJ2-2	NA	few	TGTGCCAGCAGCTGGAAGGCCCTTGGGGGCGGGGAGCTGTTTTTT	CASSWKALGGGELFF
TRBV4-3	TRBJ2-1	NA	NA	TGCGCCAGCAGCCAAGATTCAGTAATTGGGGAAAATGAGCAGTTCTTC	CASSQDSVIGENEQFF
TRBV5-1	TRBJ2-2	NA	NA	TGCGCCAGCAGCCCCCTGTTGGGCGGGACGGGCACCGGGGAGCTGTTTTTT	CASSPLLGGTGTGELFF
TRBV6-5	TRBJ1-5	NA	NA	TGTGCCAGCAGTTACTCGCCCAGAGGGCAGCCCCAGCATTTT	CASSYSPRGQPQHF
TRBV7-2	TRBJ2-7	TRBD1	NA	TGTGCCAGCAGCTTAAGTCTTGCAGGGGGCGCCGAGCAGTACTTC	CASSLSLAGGAEQYF
TRBV12-1	TRBJ1-3	NA	NA	TGTGCCAGCAGCCCCGGGACCAACTCTGGAAACACCATATATTTT	CASSPGTNSGNTIYF
TRBV9	TRBJ2-7	TRBD1	few	TGTGCCAGCAGCGTCGGGACAGGAATCGAGCAGTACTTC	CASSVGTGIEQYF
TRBV29-1	TRBJ2-7	NA	NA	TGCAGCGTTGGACAGGCAATCTACGAGCAGTACTTC	CSVGQAIYEQYF
TRBV7-2	TRBJ2-7	TRBD1	once	TGTGCCAGCAGCTTTACAGGGGTCGGGTCCTACGAGCAGTACTTC	CASSFTGVGSYEQYF
TRBV12-5	TRBJ1-4	TRBD1	NA	TGTGCTAGTGCCTGGACAGGGATCAATGAAAAACTGTTTTTT	CASAWTGINEKLFF
TRBV4-1	TRBJ1-3	NA	NA	TGCGCCAGCAGCCAAGATTTGGGTCTCGGAAACACCATATATTTT	CASSQDLGLGNTIYF
TRBV5-6	TRBJ1-1	NA	NA	TGTGCCAGCACCTGGGGGTCTGAAGCTTTCTTT	CASTWGSEAFF
TRBV30	TRBJ2-7	NA	NA	TGTGCCTGGAGTGTAGGCGTGGGATCCTACGAGCAGTACTTC	CAWSVGVGSYEQYF
TRBV7-9	TRBJ1-6	NA	NA	TGTGCCAGCAAGGACAGAGTTTCGCCCCTCCACTTT	CASKDRVSPLHF
TRBV10-2	TRBJ2-7	NA	NA	TGCGCCAGCAGTGATAGTCGAGGGGGGACCTACGAGCAGTACTTC	CASSDSRGGTYEQYF
TRBV9	TRBJ1-3	NA	NA	TGTGCCAGCAGCGCCAGGGGTCATGGAAACACCATATATTTT	CASSARGHGNTIYF
TRBV27	TRBJ2-4	NA	NA	TGTGCCAGCAGTTTATCGGCAGGGTACCAAAACATTCAGTACTTC	CASSLSAGYQNIQYF
TRBV7-2	TRBJ2-7	TRBD1	NA	TGTGCCAGCAGCCGTCGGACAGGGTCGCACGAGCAGTACTTC	CASSRRTGSHEQYF
TRBV27	TRBJ1-2	TRBD1	once	TGTGCCAGCAGAATCGCAGGGGGCGCCTCCTATGGCTACACCTTC	CASRIAGGASYGYTF
TRBV27	TRBJ2-3	TRBD2	NA	TGTGCCAGCAGCCCACTAGCGGAAACAGATACGCAGTATTTT	CASSPLAETDTQYF
TRBV19	TRBJ2-1	NA	NA	TGTGCCAGTAGTTCCAGCGGGACAGTCTGGAATGAGCAGTTCTTC	CASSSSGTVWNEQFF
TRBV6-5	TRBJ2-1	NA	NA	TGTGCCAGCAGTTACGGGGAGGGGACAGAAGGAGGGGAGCAGTTCTTC	CASSYGEGTEGGEQFF
TRBV25-1	TRBJ2-5	NA	once	TGTGCCAGCAGTCCCTTTCAAGCGCTTGGGCAAGAGACCCAGTACTTC	CASSPFQALGQETQYF
TRBV4-1	TRBJ1-1	TRBD1	NA	TGCGCCAGCAGCCCTGGACAGGGGGCCCCTGAAGCTTTCTTT	CASSPGQGAPEAFF
TRBV19	TRBJ1-3	NA	NA	TGTGCCAGTAGTGGGTTACATCCGGTCTCTGGAAACACCATATATTTT	CASSGLHPVSGNTIYF
TRBV13	TRBJ2-7	NA	medium-sized	TGTGCCAGCAGTTCGACGGTGTACGAGCAGTACTTC	CASSSTVYEQYF
TRBV7-8	TRBJ2-7	NA	NA	TGTGCCAGCAGCTTGGTGGGACGGCACTACGAGCAGTACTTC	CASSLVGRHYEQYF
TRBV27	TRBJ1-2	TRBD1	few	TGTGCCAGCAGTCCCGGGACAGGGTACGGCTACACCTTC	CASSPGTGYGYTF
TRBV10-3	TRBJ2-7	TRBD2	once	TGTGCCATCAGCGCGTCCCGGCGATTCCAGCGGGAGAGGTCCTACGAGCAGTACTTC	CAISASRRFQRERSYEQYF